This TCR beta chain was retrieved from a study of OX40 agonist ivuxolimab in advanced cancers. Study-wide background: Clinicians treated patients with ivuxolimab, an agonistic anti-OX40 (CD134) antibody. Partial responses were seen in three patients, one with hepatocellular carcinoma and two with cutaneous melanoma. Patients in dose escalation had liver, melanoma, kidney or head and neck cancers. Notes on the study in general: There were also nonresponders showing low normalized T-cell clonal expansion.

The CDR3 totals 13 residues. Germline loops: CDR1 SGHRS, CDR2 YFSETQ. Trimming shortened V by 4 bases and J by 4 bases, and 12 bases separated the two germline ends. Sequencing was performed with immunoSEQ multiplex PCR; in TCRdb, only in-frame clones are kept and a portion is missing. The profile shows some 67,000 clones, about 80% of them singletons. This clone was seen a few times. Its specificity is not known. J is TRBJ2-7 and V is TRBV5-1; D is tentatively TRBD1 or TRBD2 (5 bases each). The sample in question was CD4+ or CD8+ T cells sorted from blood, obtained in a trial of the OX40 agonist ivuxolimab. This receptor was obtained from an adult with an advanced solid tumor such as melanoma, head and neck, liver or kidney cancer. The CDR3 loop reads CASSLGALYEQYV. The CDR3 DNA reads as TGCGCCAGCAGCCTCGGGGCACTATACGAGCAGTACGTC.